This T cell receptor beta chain was recovered during a study of blood T cell repertoires in COVID-19. Study summary: Both acute and convalescent COVID-19 samples were obtained from the United States, Italy and Spain. In each case, the material was cDNA or gDNA derived from T cells, B-cell-depleted T cells, or PBMCs.

How the authors handled the data: It was from reference gene primer amplification that nucleated cell counts were estimated. The assay was immunoSEQ multiplex PCR, and TCRdb's table has in-frame clones only and misses some. V and J calls and clone size are given by that table; D and trimming were obtained from the DNA. The sample lists around 200,000 clones; roughly nine tenths were seen once. This CDR3 has 13 residues. CDR1 is LNHDA, CDR2 SQIVND, per germline (reference sequence). Trimming shortened V by 6 bases and J by 2 bases, and 8 bases separated the two germline ends. One Seattle source followed patients from active infection through their disease course.

The sample taken for sequencing was peripheral blood. This sequence was found in a woman aged 55-69 years with COVID-19, enrolled during active disease. V and J are TRBV19 and TRBJ2-1; D perhaps matches TRBD2 (5 bases). The CDR3 DNA reads TGTGCCAGTAGGCTAGCCGCCTACAATGAGCAGTTCTTC. Protein sequence: CASRLAAYNEQFF.